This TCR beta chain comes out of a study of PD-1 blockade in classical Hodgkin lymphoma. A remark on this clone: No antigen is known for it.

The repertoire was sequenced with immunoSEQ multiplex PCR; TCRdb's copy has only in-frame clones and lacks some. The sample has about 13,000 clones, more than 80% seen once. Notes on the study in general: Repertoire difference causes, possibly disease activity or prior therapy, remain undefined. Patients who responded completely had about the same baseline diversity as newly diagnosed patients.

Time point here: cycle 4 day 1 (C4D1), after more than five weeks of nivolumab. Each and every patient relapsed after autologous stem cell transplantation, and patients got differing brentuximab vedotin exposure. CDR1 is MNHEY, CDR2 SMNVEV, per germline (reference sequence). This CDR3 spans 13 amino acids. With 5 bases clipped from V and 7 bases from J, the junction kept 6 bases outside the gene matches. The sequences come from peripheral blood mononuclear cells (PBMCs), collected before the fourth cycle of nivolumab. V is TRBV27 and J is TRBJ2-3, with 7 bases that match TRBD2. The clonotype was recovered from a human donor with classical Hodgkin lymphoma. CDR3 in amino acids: CASSSGDSYTQYF. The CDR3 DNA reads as TGTGCCAGCAGTAGCGGGGACTCTTATACGCAGTATTTT.